The 18 T cell receptor beta chains given below trace back to one sample, sequenced in a study of T cell responses to AZD1222 COVID-19 vaccine. Data came from immunoSEQ multiplex PCR; TCRdb stores just in-frame clones and leaves some out. The data hold over 95,000 clones, with about nine tenths observed a single time. Sequenced material: peripheral blood, taken 28 days after the second AZD1222 dose. All receptors come from an adult who received the AZD1222 COVID-19 vaccine.

The rearrangement uses TRBV27 and TRBJ1-1, with D possibly being TRBD1 (6 bases). This CDR3 contains 15 residues. The ends were cut back, 5 bases at V and 5 bases at J, with 18 bases in the middle. Germline CDR1 MNHEY, CDR2 SMNVEV (reference sequence). The CDR3 reads CASSLYRGQGTEAFF. DNA for the CDR3: TGTGCCAGCAGTCTATACCGGGGCCAGGGGACTGAAGCTTTCTTT.

The J gene is TRBJ2-3, the V gene TRBV27, with D maybe TRBD1 (5 bases). Per the germline V gene, CDR1 is MNHEY and CDR2 is SMNVEV (reference sequence). V lost 4 bases, J lost 6 bases, and 8 bases lay in between. The CDR3 totals 12 residues. The CDR3, as DNA: TGTGCCAGCAGTTCGCCAGGGGATACGCAGTATTTT. Encoded protein: CASSSPGDTQYF.

The chain is built from TRBV4-3 and TRBJ1-5; 9 bases are shared with TRBD1. The J segment lost 3 bases and the V segment lost 0 bases, leaving 9 bases of the junction unmatched. This CDR3 has 18 residues. The germline gives CDR1 LGHNA, CDR2 YSLEER. CDR3 sequence: CASSQDEVHRGPNQPQHF. CDR3 sequence (DNA): TGCGCCAGCAGCCAAGATGAAGTCCACAGGGGGCCCAATCAGCCCCAGCATTTT.

The chain is built from TRBV5-1 and TRBJ1-5; TRBD1 is a possible D gene (5 bases). The CDR3 runs 13 residues. V gave up 2 bases and J gave up 7 bases, with 10 bases separating them. CDR1 is SGHRS, CDR2 YFSETQ, per germline. The chain's CDR3 is CASSLGERQPQHF. CDR3 nucleotides: TGCGCCAGCAGCTTAGGGGAACGACAGCCCCAGCATTTT.

Details on this clone: A read error may produce the germline difference seen at one junction end. The gene calls are TRBV10-3 and TRBJ2-3; a possible D gene is TRBD1 (6 bases). CDR1 is ENHRY and CDR2 is SYGVKD in the germline V gene. The CDR3 is made up of 13 amino acids. For the CDR3, the DNA is TGTGCCTTCAGGGGAGACTACACAGATACGCAGTATTTT. Its protein is CAFRGDYTDTQYF.

The chain couples TRBV5-4 to TRBJ2-1; the match to TRBD2 covers 7 bases. With 0 bases clipped from V and 5 bases from J, the junction kept 5 bases outside the gene matches. Germline CDR1 reads SGHNT; CDR2 reads YYREEE (reference sequence). The CDR3 contains 15 residues. The CDR3 coding sequence is TGTGCCAGCAGCTTGGCGGCTAGCGGAGACAATGAGCAGTTCTTC. Protein product: CASSLAASGDNEQFF.

This chain joins TRBV2 and TRBJ2-7; maybe TRBD2 (5 bases). The CDR3 runs to 13 residues. The germline V gene encodes CDR1 SNHLY and CDR2 FYNNEI. Trimming shortened V by 4 bases and J by 5 bases, and 12 bases separated the two germline ends. CDR3 DNA: TGTGCCAGCAGTGTCTGGTACGGGAACGAGCAGTACTTC. Its protein is CASSVWYGNEQYF.

This clone was counted only a few times. J is TRBJ2-7 and V is TRBV28, with 9 bases identical to TRBD2. The junction had 7 bases not matched to a gene; V was cut back by 5 bases and J by 2 bases. The CDR3 spans 15 residues. Germline V gene data show CDR1 as MDHEN and CDR2 as SYDVKM. The CDR3 coding sequence is TGTGCCAGCAGTCCCACCGGACTAGCGACCTACGAGCAGTACTTC. Translated, it gives CASSPTGLATYEQYF.

The CDR3 region is CASSVGPGSSVAGNTIYF. The CDR3 coding sequence is TGTGCCAGCAGCGTAGGGCCAGGGAGTTCAGTGGCTGGAAACACCATATATTTT. The chain links TRBV9 to TRBJ1-3, with D possibly TRBD1 on 5 matching bases. The germline CDR1 and CDR2 sequences are SGDLS and YYNGEE. The ends were cut back, 0 bases at V and 2 bases at J, with 18 bases in the middle. The CDR3 sequence is 18 residues long.

This chain joins TRBV27 and TRBJ2-1; TRBD2 agrees at 10 bases. Germline-derived CDR1 and CDR2 are MNHEY and SMNVEV (reference sequence). The CDR3 spans 16 residues. Trimming took 7 bases from V and 6 from J; bases not matched to a gene: 12. CDR3 amino acids: CASTPRTGTSANEQFF. For the CDR3, the DNA is TGTGCCAGCACCCCTCGAACCGGGACTAGCGCCAATGAGCAGTTCTTC.

V and J are TRBV27 and TRBJ1-5; a weak D match, TRBD1 (6 bases). The ends were cut back, 5 bases at V and 2 bases at J, with 10 bases in the middle. The CDR3 covers 14 residues. Per germline, CDR1 MNHEY and CDR2 SMNVEV (reference sequence). CDR3 amino acids: CASSPRQGNQPQHF. Written as DNA, the CDR3 is TGTGCCAGCAGTCCGCGACAGGGCAATCAGCCCCAGCATTTT.

The rearrangement uses TRBV27 and TRBJ2-3; D is uncertain. This CDR3 is built from 15 residues. Germline V CDR1 and CDR2: MNHEY, SMNVEV (reference sequence). Deletions cut 8 bases from V and 0 bases from J, with 15 bases between. CDR3 in amino acids: CASLGFGTSTDTQYF. CDR3 nucleotide sequence: TGTGCCAGCCTCGGATTCGGAACGAGCACAGATACGCAGTATTTT.

This chain connects TRBV3-1 (or the pseudogene TRBV3-2) to TRBJ1-6; TRBD1 aligns across 8 bases. V lost 5 bases to trimming and J lost 7 bases; unmatched junction nucleotides: 1. The germline gives CDR1 LGHDT, CDR2 YNNKEL (reference sequence). The CDR3 extends over 13 amino acids. The chain's CDR3 is CASSDRGNSPLHF. The CDR3 nucleotides are TGTGCCAGCAGCGACAGGGGAAATTCACCCCTCCACTTT.

This chain joins TRBV4-1 and TRBJ2-7, with TRBD2 as a possible D gene (6 bases). Trimming cost V 1 base and J 0 bases, with 13 bases left between them. The CDR3 extends over 16 amino acids. CDR1 and CDR2 from the germline V gene are MGHRA and YSYEKL. In DNA, the CDR3 is TGCGCCAGCAGCCAAGTAGTGGGACTGGGCTCCTACGAGCAGTACTTC. This codes for CASSQVVGLGSYEQYF.

The sample holds a few counts of this clone. The chain employs TRBV19 and TRBJ2-6; D unclear. This CDR3 spans 14 amino acids. Trimming left V 11 bases short and J 0 bases short, with 11 bases between. Germline V gene lookup returns CDR1 LNHDA and CDR2 SQIVND (reference sequence). Here the CDR3 DNA reads TGTGCCTGCTGGGGTTTCTCTGGGGCCAACGTCCTGACTTTC. This encodes CACWGFSGANVLTF. Supplemented by reference TRBV19 and TRBJ2-6, the full variable domain reads DGGITQSPKYLFRKEGQNVTLSCEQNLNHDAMYWYRQDPGQGLRLIYYSQIVNDFQKGDIAEGYSVSREKKESFPLTVTSAQKNPTAFYLCACWGFSGANVLTFGAGSRLTVL.

This sequence joins TRBV2 and TRBJ1-2; TRBD1 matches at 9 bases. The CDR3 extends over 16 amino acids. In germline, CDR1 is SNHLY, CDR2 FYNNEI. The ends lost 1 base at V and 4 bases at J; junction bases unmatched: 7. CDR3 DNA: TGTGCCAGCAGTGAAGGGTCGACAGGGGGTGGCTATGGCTACACCTTC. It encodes CASSEGSTGGGYGYTF.

The chain uses TRBV7-9 and TRBJ1-1; no definite D call. Germline lookup yields CDR1 SEHNR and CDR2 FQNEAQ (reference sequence). The CDR3 is made up of 13 amino acids. With 1 base removed from V and 5 bases from J, the gap between germline ends came to 8 bases. The CDR3 region is CASSLVASTEAFF. Written as DNA, the CDR3 is TGTGCCAGCAGCTTAGTTGCGAGTACTGAAGCTTTCTTT.

V is TRBV7-9 and J is TRBJ1-2, with unresolved D. Germline CDR1 reads SEHNR; CDR2 reads FQNEAQ (reference sequence). The CDR3 extends over 12 amino acids. The V end was cut by 3 bases, the J end by 12 bases, with 14 bases between. In DNA form, the CDR3 reads TGTGCCAGCAGCTTCATCGAAGACCGACACACCTTC. Its protein product is CASSFIEDRHTF.